Reported below is one T cell receptor beta chain. These data come from a study of cytotoxic CD8 clonotypes in ibrutinib-treated CLL. In the study overall: Included were approximately 10 relapsed/refractory and about 15 treatment-naive patients, of whom approximately 18 were IGHV unmutated.

The CDR3 loop spans 17 amino acids. Germline CDR1 and CDR2: MGHRA and YSYEKL. V lost 5 bases and J lost 4, with 22 bases in between. TCRdb keeps only in-frame clones here, not all; method: immunoSEQ multiplex PCR. The repertoire holds about 35,000 clones, with around 75% as singletons. The TCR sequence derives from a human donor with chronic lymphocytic leukemia. The sequenced sample was PBMCs, obtained at disease progression, from a patient treated with ibrutinib. The chain joins TRBV4-1 to TRBJ2-3; D remains ambiguous. CDR3 nucleotide sequence: TGCGCCAGCAGCGACCTTAGGTTCCGGGCTGGGGCAGATACGCAGTATTTT. It yields the protein CASSDLRFRAGADTQYF.